This T cell receptor (beta chain) was obtained from a study of PD-1 blockade in mismatch repair-deficient tumors. About the study: Enrolled about 2012-2016, patients had progressing, pretreated mismatch repair-deficient cancers of approximately 13 types.

Sequenced by immunoSEQ multiplex PCR; TCRdb stores in-frame clones only, minus some. The table records about 51,000 clones, approximately 80% of them present only once. Study results and caveats: Tumor-resident clones, often absent from pretreatment blood, expanded after pembrolizumab and then contracted.

The TCR-sequenced patients were a few responders to pembrolizumab. Looked up from germline, CDR1 is SGHDT and CDR2 is YYEEEE. The CDR3 has 15 amino acids. V lost 4 bases and J lost 0; bases outside the gene matches: 5. This clone was seen only once. Its specificity is not known. The V gene is TRBV5-6, the J gene TRBJ2-7; 9 nucleotides line up with TRBD2. The TCR originated in an adult with mismatch repair-deficient cancer. This sample comprised peripheral blood, obtained 4 weeks after starting pembrolizumab. The CDR3 loop is CASSHGLALSYEQYF. Written as DNA, the CDR3 is TGTGCCAGCAGCCATGGACTAGCGCTCTCCTACGAGCAGTACTTC.